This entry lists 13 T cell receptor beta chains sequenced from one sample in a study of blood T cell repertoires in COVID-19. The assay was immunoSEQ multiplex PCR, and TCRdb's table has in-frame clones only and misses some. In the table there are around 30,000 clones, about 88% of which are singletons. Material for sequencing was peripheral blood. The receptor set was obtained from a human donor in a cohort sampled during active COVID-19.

CDR3 sequence: CASSLGQGNYGYTF. CDR3 bases: TGTGCCAGCAGTCTTGGACAGGGGAATTATGGCTACACCTTC. The chain carries TRBV28 and TRBJ1-2, with 9 bases identical to TRBD1. Trimming removed 5 bases from V and 5 bases from J; junction bases left unmatched: 6. Germline CDR1 reads MDHEN; CDR2 reads SYDVKM. This CDR3 has 14 amino acids.

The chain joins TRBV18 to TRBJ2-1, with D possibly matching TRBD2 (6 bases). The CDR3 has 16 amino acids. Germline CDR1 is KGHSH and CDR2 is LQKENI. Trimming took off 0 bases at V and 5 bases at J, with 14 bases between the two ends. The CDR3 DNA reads TGTGCCAGCTCACCACCTCCCAGGGAGGTCGACAATGAGCAGTTCTTC. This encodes CASSPPPREVDNEQFF.

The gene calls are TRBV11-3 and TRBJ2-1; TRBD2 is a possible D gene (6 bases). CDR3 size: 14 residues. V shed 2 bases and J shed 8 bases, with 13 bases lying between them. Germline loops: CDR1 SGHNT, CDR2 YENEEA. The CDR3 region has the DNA TGTGCCAGCAGCTTAACCGCGGGGCTGGATGAGCAGTTCTTC. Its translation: CASSLTAGLDEQFF.

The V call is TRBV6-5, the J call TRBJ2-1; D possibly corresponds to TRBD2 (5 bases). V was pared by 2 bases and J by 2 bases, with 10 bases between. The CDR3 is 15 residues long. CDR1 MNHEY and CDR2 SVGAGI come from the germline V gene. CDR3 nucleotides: TGTGCCAGCAGTTACGGACGGGGAACCTACAATGAGCAGTTCTTC. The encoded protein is CASSYGRGTYNEQFF.

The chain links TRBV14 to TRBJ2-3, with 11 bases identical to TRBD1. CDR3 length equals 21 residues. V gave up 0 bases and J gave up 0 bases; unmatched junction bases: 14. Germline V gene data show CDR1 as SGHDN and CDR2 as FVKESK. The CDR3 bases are TGTGCCAGCAGCCAAGATAAGGGGACAGGGGGGGAAAGAACTAGCACAGATACGCAGTATTTT. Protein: CASSQDKGTGGERTSTDTQYF.

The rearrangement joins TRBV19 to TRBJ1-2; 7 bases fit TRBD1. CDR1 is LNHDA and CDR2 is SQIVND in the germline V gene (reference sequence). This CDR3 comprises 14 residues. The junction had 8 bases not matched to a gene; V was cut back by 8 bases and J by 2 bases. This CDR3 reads CASGGQRLNYGYTF. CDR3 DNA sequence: TGTGCCAGTGGGGGACAGCGATTAAACTATGGCTACACCTTC. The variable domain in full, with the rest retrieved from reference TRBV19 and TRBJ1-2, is DGGITQSPKYLFRKEGQNVTLSCEQNLNHDAMYWYRQDPGQGLRLIYYSQIVNDFQKGDIAEGYSVSREKKESFPLTVTSAQKNPTAFYLCASGGQRLNYGYTFGSGTRLTVV.

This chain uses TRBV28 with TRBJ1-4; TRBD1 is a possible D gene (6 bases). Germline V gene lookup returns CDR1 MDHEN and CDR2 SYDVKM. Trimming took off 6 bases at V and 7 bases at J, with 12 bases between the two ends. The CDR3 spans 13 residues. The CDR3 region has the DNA TGTGCCAGCAGCCTATCAGGGGTTGAAAAACTGTTTTTT. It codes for CASSLSGVEKLFF. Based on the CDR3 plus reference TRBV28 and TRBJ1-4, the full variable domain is DVKVTQSSRYLVKRTGEKVFLECVQDMDHENMFWYRQDPGLGLRLIYFSYDVKMKEKGDIPEGYSVSREKKERFSLILESASTNQTSMYLCASSLSGVEKLFFGSGTQLSVL.

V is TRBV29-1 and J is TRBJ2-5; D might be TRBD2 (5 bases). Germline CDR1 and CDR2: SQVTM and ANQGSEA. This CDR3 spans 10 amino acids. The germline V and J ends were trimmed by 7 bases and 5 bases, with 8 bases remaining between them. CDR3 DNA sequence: TGCAGCGCCGGGGTTGAGACCCAGTACTTC. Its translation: CSAGVETQYF. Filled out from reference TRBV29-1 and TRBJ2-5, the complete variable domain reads SAVISQKPSRDICQRGTSLTIQCQVDSQVTMMFWYRQQPGQSLTLIATANQGSEATYESGFVIDKFPISRPNLTFSTLTVSNMSPEDSSIYLCSAGVETQYFGPGTRLLVL.

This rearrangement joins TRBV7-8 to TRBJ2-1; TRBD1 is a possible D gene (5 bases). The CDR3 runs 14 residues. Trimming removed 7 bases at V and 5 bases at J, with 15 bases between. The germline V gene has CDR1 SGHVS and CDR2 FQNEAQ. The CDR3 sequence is CASIRQGVHNEQFF. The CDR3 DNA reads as TGTGCCAGCATCAGACAAGGGGTCCACAATGAGCAGTTCTTC.

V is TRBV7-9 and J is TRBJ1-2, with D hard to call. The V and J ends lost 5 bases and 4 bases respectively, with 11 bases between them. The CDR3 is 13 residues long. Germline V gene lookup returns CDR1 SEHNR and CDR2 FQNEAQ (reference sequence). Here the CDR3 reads CASSPPGSYGYTF. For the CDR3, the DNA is TGTGCCAGCAGCCCGCCGGGGAGCTATGGCTACACCTTC.

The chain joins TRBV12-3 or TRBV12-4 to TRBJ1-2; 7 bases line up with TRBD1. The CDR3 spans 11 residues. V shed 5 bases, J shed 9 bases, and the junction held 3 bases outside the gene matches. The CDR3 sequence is CASSTTGSYTF. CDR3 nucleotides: TGTGCCAGCAGTACGACAGGGAGCTACACCTTC.

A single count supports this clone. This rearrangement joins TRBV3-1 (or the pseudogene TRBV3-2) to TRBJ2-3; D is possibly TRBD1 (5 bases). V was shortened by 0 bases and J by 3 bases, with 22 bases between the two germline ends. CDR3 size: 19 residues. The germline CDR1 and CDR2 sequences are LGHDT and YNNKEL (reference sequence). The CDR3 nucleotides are TGTGCCAGCAGCCAAGACTCCCGCGACAGACCCAAACCTACAGATACGCAGTATTTT. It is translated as CASSQDSRDRPKPTDTQYF.

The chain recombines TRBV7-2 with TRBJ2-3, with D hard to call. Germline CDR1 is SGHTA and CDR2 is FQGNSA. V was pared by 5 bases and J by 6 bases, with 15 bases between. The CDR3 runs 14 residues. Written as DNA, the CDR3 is TGTGCCAGCAGCCCCAAAACGGAGAGGGATACGCAGTATTTT. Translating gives CASSPKTERDTQYF.